This T cell receptor beta chain was captured in a study of identical twins. One entry per CDR3 protein, called by TCRdb with MiXCR from the 5' RACE reads. The sample includes 1.5 million to 2 million distinct CDR3 sequences, around 29% of them seen just once. CDR1 is DFQATT and CDR2 is SNEGSKA in the germline V gene (reference sequence). This CDR3 spans 13 amino acids. With 6 bases removed from V and 1 base from J, the gap between germline ends came to 12 bases. Input material: cord blood. This sequence originates from a newborn girl in good health. V and J are TRBV20-1 and TRBJ1-1, with D hard to call. DNA of the CDR3: TGCAGTGCCATCCCGCCTTCGAACACTGAAGCTTTCTTT. Protein sequence: CSAIPPSNTEAFF.